The sequence of this T cell receptor beta chain was determined in a study of low-dose radiotherapy and immunotherapy resistance in tumors. Whole-study context: Each fraction for Cohort 1 was 0.5 Gy, given every 2 weeks, and the total came to 6.5 Gy. Treatment consisted of nivolumab 240 mg every two weeks and ipilimumab 1 mg/kg every six weeks, given intravenously to patients.

J gave up 4 bases and V 5 bases, and 12 bases lay outside the gene matches. This CDR3 comprises 16 residues. Per germline, CDR1 MNHEY and CDR2 SVGAGI. The sample's time point: before trial treatment. Alpha and beta chains were covered, as first-strand cDNA relied on TRAV- and TRBV-specific primers. The TCRs were subjected to amplification over around 19 PCR cycles employing a constant-region primer in conjunction with a V-primer adapter. MiXCR, applied by TCRdb to the reads, yields one record per CDR3 protein. The table lists 70,000 to 95,000 distinct CDR3 sequences, around 17% of them singletons. This clonotype was observed at least ten times.

This specimen was PBMCs, taken before treatment. The TCR comes from a male donor with prostate cancer. The gene calls are TRBV6-5 and TRBJ2-3, with 7 nucleotides matching TRBD2. CDR3 in amino acids: CASSPLGLGVADTQYF. The CDR3 DNA reads as TGTGCCAGCAGTCCCCTCGGACTAGGAGTGGCAGATACGCAGTATTTT.